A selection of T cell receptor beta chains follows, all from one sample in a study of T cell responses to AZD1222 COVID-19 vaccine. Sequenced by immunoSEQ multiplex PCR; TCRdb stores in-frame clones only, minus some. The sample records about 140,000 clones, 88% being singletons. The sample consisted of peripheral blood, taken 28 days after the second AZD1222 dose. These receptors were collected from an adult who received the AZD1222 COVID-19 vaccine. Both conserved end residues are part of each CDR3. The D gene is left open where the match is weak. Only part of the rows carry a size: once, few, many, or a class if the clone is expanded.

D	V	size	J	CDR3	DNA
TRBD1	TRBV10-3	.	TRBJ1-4	CAISEDRGASRLFF	TGTGCCATCAGTGAGGACAGGGGGGCCTCTCGACTGTTTTTT
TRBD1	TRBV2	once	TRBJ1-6	CASSSTGGLSPLHF	TGTGCCAGCAGTTCAACAGGGGGCCTCTCACCCCTCCACTTT
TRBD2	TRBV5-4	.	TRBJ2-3	CASSPGLATDTQYF	TGTGCCAGCAGCCCGGGACTAGCGACAGATACGCAGTATTTT
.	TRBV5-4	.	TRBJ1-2	CASSWAAGAPYGYTF	TGTGCCAGCAGCTGGGCGGCGGGGGCTCCCTATGGCTACACCTTC
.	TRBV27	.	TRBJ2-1	CASSSKRTRQFF	TGTGCCAGCAGTTCGAAACGGACGCGACAGTTCTTC
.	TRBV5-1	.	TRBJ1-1	CASSFRGTEAFF	TGCGCCAGCAGCTTTCGAGGGACTGAAGCTTTCTTT
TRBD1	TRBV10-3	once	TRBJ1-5	CAISESEDRGVGQPQHF	TGTGCCATCAGTGAGTCGGAAGACAGGGGTGTAGGTCAGCCCCAGCATTTT
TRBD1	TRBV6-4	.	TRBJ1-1	CASSRMQGAQVEAFF	TGTGCCAGCAGTCGGATGCAGGGGGCGCAGGTCGAGGCTTTCTTT
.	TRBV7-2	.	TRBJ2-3	CASRRRGVTDTQYF	TGTGCCAGCAGGAGGAGGGGCGTCACAGATACGCAGTATTTT
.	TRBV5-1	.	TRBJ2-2	CASSFGDTTGELFF	TGCGCCAGCAGCTTCGGGGATACCACCGGGGAGCTGTTTTTT
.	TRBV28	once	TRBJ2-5	CASSSFRGGETQYF	TGTGCCAGCAGTTCCTTCAGGGGTGGGGAGACCCAGTACTTC
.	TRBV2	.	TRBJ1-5	CASQPGSGSKPQHF	TGTGCCAGCCAGCCAGGGTCAGGATCGAAGCCCCAGCATTTT
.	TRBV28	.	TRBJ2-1	CASSYGYRYSEQFF	TGTGCCAGCAGCTATGGTTACCGTTACTCTGAGCAGTTCTTC